Presented here are 18 T cell receptor beta chains from one specimen sequenced in a study of response to subunit inactivated influenza vaccine. TCRdb called the RT-PCR reads again in MiXCR, with one record for every CDR3 protein. This sample has about half a million distinct CDR3 sequences, with 25% found just once. Material: CD4+ T cells sorted from PBMCs, obtained roughly 5 days after vaccination. The receptors stem from a man aged 50 or older who received an inactivated influenza vaccine.

CDR3 residues: CASSPQGSRGNEQFF. The CDR3 DNA is TGTGCCAGCAGTCCACAGGGGAGTCGGGGGAATGAGCAGTTCTTC. This rearrangement joins TRBV27 to TRBJ2-1; D possibly corresponds to TRBD1 (7 bases). The CDR3 is made up of 15 amino acids. V lost 5 bases, J lost 7 bases, and 18 bases lay in between. Germline V gives CDR1 MNHEY, CDR2 SMNVEV (reference sequence).

The V and J genes are TRBV6-2 or TRBV6-3 and TRBJ1-1; possible D gene TRBD1, 6 bases. The germline gives CDR1 MNHEY, CDR2 SVGEGT. The CDR3 has 14 amino acids. Trimming cost V 7 bases and J 4 bases, with 16 bases left between them. The CDR3 DNA sequence: TGTGCCAGCAATGACTGGGGGGCGGGCACTGAAGCTTTCTTT. Residues: CASNDWGAGTEAFF.

The chain carries TRBV2 and TRBJ2-7; 8 bases map to TRBD1. The CDR3 extends over 14 amino acids. CDR1 SNHLY and CDR2 FYNNEI come from the germline V gene. J was trimmed by 5 bases and V by 3 bases; bases with no gene match: 6. For the CDR3, the DNA is TGTGCCAGCAGTGACCCAGGGGGCTTACACGAGCAGTACTTC. Residues: CASSDPGGLHEQYF.

The sample holds a few counts of this clonotype. The chain carries TRBV6-1 and TRBJ1-6; possibly TRBD1 for D (6 bases). With 6 bases removed from V and 7 bases from J, the gap between germline ends came to 13 bases. The CDR3 is 14 residues long. Looked up from germline, CDR1 is MNHNS and CDR2 is SASEGT. CDR3 sequence (DNA): TGTGCCAGCAGAATAACAGGGACCAATTCACCCCTCCACTTT. Translating gives CASRITGTNSPLHF.

The CDR3 coding sequence is TGTGCCAGCAGCGCCCGACAGGGTGTATCTGGAAACACCATATATTTT. Residues: CASSARQGVSGNTIYF. The chain links TRBV9 to TRBJ1-3; TRBD1 aligns across 7 bases. Germline trimming cut 3 bases from V and 1 base from J; bases unmatched to any gene: 7. Germline CDR1 is SGDLS and CDR2 is YYNGEE. The CDR3 has 16 residues.

This clonotype has just a few counts. This chain connects TRBV29-1 to TRBJ1-1; D is unclear. CDR1 and CDR2 (germline): SQVTM, ANQGSEA. The CDR3 has 11 residues. V lost 6 bases, J lost 0 bases, and 5 bases lay in between. The CDR3 region has the DNA TGCAGCGTAGGCATGAACACTGAAGCTTTCTTT. Amino acid sequence: CSVGMNTEAFF.

To note about this clonotype: A clone one base away is much larger, so this may be a read error. V is TRBV12-3 or TRBV12-4 and J is TRBJ2-6; D is unclear. V was pared by 6 bases and J by 0 bases, with 6 bases between. CDR3 size: 14 residues. For the CDR3, the DNA is TGTGCCAGCAGCCGGATCTCTGGGGCCAACGTCCTGACTTTC. Amino acids: CASSRISGANVLTF.

This chain uses TRBV5-5 with TRBJ2-7; 8 bases match TRBD1. The CDR3 covers 13 residues. V dropped 6 bases and J dropped 7; count of bases not matched to a gene: 9. Germline CDR1 SGHKS, CDR2 YYEKEE (reference sequence). As DNA, the CDR3 is TGTGCCAGCAACTTTCAGGGGGCGCGGGAGCAGTACTTC. This codes for CASNFQGAREQYF.

Only a few counts were recorded for this clonotype. The chain is built from TRBV10-1 and TRBJ1-3; the D is unclear. This CDR3 is built from 12 residues. The germline V and J ends were trimmed by 10 bases and 3 bases, with 10 bases remaining between them. CDR1 WNHNN and CDR2 SYGVQD come from the germline V gene (reference sequence). CDR3 amino acids: CAKREIGNTIYF. Here the CDR3 DNA reads TGCGCCAAGAGGGAGATTGGAAACACCATATATTTT.

V and J are TRBV6-1 and TRBJ2-7; 7 nucleotides agree with TRBD2. V lost 6 bases to trimming and J lost 6 bases; unmatched junction nucleotides: 11. The CDR3 contains 14 residues. From germline, CDR1 is MNHNS and CDR2 SASEGT. CDR3 sequence (DNA): TGTGCCAGCAGCAGAGGACTAGGAGGGATCGAGCAGTACTTC. It specifies CASSRGLGGIEQYF.

CDR3 sequence reads: CASSQVTTNTGELFF. CDR3 DNA sequence: TGTGCCAGCAGCCAAGTGACGACGAACACCGGGGAGCTGTTTTTT. The V and J genes are TRBV4-2 and TRBJ2-2; unclear D gene. Germline V gives CDR1 LGHNA, CDR2 YNFKEQ. V lost 1 base and J 0 bases, leaving 6 bases between the germline ends. The CDR3 is 15 amino acids.

The rearrangement joins TRBV7-9 to TRBJ1-1, with 7 bases fitting TRBD1. The V gene end was trimmed by 5 bases and the J gene end by 1 base; junction bases not matched to a gene: 13. The germline gives CDR1 SEHNR, CDR2 FQNEAQ (reference sequence). This CDR3 region has 17 residues. CDR3 residues: CASSDTRQGVRNTEAFF. In DNA form, the CDR3 reads TGTGCCAGCAGCGACACGAGACAGGGAGTTAGGAACACTGAAGCTTTCTTT.

This clonotype occurred a few times. V and J are TRBV20-1 and TRBJ2-7; 13 nucleotides agree with TRBD2. Germline V gene sequence: CDR1 DFQATT, CDR2 SNEGSKA (reference sequence). The CDR3 is made up of 13 amino acids. Trimming at V came to 6 bases and at J to 6 bases, leaving 5 bases not matched to a gene. The chain's CDR3 is CSALAGGPVEQYF. CDR3 DNA: TGCAGTGCACTAGCGGGAGGGCCCGTCGAGCAGTACTTC.

The chain is built from TRBV4-3 and TRBJ1-2; D remains unclear. This CDR3 spans 15 amino acids. The germline CDR1 and CDR2 sequences are LGHNA and YSLEER. Trimming removed 0 bases at V and 4 bases at J, with 12 bases between. The CDR3, as DNA: TGCGCCAGCAGCCAAGAACGAGTGGTCTCCTATGGCTACACCTTC. As protein: CASSQERVVSYGYTF.

This clonotype appeared a few times. The genes are TRBV29-1 and TRBJ2-3, with D unclear. The length of the CDR3 is 10 residues. Germline lookup yields CDR1 SQVTM and CDR2 ANQGSEA. The CDR3 DNA reads as TGCAGTCCGACGACAGATACGCAGTATTTT. Translated: CSPTTDTQYF.

The CDR3 DNA reads as TGTGCCAGCACCCGGACAGGATACAATGAGCAGTTCTTC. Amino acids: CASTRTGYNEQFF. The gene calls are TRBV12-3 or TRBV12-4 and TRBJ2-1; 7 bases match TRBD1. The CDR3 has 13 amino acids. The V and J ends lost 7 bases and 4 bases, in that order; junction bases with no gene match: 4.

This clonotype was counted a few times. This chain uses TRBV6-5 with TRBJ2-5, with TRBD1 matching over 10 bases. The junction had 9 bases not matched to a gene; V was cut back by 4 bases and J by 4 bases. Germline CDR1 reads MNHEY; CDR2 reads SVGAGI. The CDR3 loop spans 16 amino acids. The CDR3 DNA follows: TGTGCCAGCAGTTTAGCCGGGACAGGGGCTCGAGAGACCCAGTACTTC. It yields the protein CASSLAGTGARETQYF.

V gene TRBV24-1 combines with J gene TRBJ2-2; 12 nucleotides line up with TRBD2. Germline V CDR1 and CDR2: KGHDR, SFDVKD. V was clipped by 7 bases and J by 5 bases; unmatched bases: 7. The CDR3 runs to 16 residues. The CDR3 DNA follows: TGTGCCACCAGAGAGACTAGCGGGAGAGGTACCGGGGAGCTGTTTTTT. Protein: CATRETSGRGTGELFF.